The clone carrying this T cell receptor (beta chain) was recorded a few times. This record belongs to a study of blood T cells in healthy people across ages. V was trimmed by 0 bases and J by 6 bases, leaving 9 bases between them. The CDR3 is 13 amino acids. Germline V lookup: CDR1 MNHEY, CDR2 SVGAGI. With a J-beta primer mix and a sample-barcoded 5' primer, a second PCR ran about 7 to 12 cycles. Tags on each cDNA molecule came from a template-switch adaptor with 12 random nucleotides. MiXCR, run by TCRdb on the 5' RACE reads, gives a single entry per CDR3 protein. The sample records some 750,000 distinct CDR3 sequences, about 24% being singletons.

The material sequenced was blood. This TCR was recovered from a man between 65 and 85 years old in good health. V and J are TRBV6-5 and TRBJ2-7; a possible D gene is TRBD2 (6 bases). The CDR3 nucleotides read TGTGCCAGCAGTTACTCAAGGGGAGGCGAGCAGTACTTC. This gives the protein CASSYSRGGEQYF.